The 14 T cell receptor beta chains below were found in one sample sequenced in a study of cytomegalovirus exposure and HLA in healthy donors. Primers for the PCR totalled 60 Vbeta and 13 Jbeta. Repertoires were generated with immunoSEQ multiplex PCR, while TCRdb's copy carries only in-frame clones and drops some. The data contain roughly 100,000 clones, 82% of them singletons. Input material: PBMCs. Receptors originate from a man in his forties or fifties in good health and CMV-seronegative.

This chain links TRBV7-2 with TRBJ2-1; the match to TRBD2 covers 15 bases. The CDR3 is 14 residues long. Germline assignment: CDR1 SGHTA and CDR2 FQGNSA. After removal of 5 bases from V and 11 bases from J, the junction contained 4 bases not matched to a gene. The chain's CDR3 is CASSIGTSGGQQFF. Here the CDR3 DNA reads TGTGCCAGCAGCATCGGGACTAGCGGGGGGCAGCAGTTCTTC.

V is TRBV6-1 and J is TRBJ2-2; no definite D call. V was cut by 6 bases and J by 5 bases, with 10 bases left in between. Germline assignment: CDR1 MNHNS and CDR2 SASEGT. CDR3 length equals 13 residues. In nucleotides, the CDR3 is TGTGCCAGCAGCGGGTTCGGAACCGGGGAGCTGTTTTTT. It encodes CASSGFGTGELFF.

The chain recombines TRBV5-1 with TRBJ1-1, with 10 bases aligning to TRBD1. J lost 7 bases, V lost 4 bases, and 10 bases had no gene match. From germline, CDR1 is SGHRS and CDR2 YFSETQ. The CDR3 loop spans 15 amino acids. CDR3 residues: CASSERQGALIEAFF. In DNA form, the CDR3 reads TGCGCCAGCAGCGAACGACAGGGGGCGCTGATTGAAGCTTTCTTT.

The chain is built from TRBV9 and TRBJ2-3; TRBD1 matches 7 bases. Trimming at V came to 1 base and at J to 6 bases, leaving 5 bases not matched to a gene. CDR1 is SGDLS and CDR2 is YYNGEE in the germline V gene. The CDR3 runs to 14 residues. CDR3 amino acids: CASSVLGGGDTQYF. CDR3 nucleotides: TGTGCCAGCAGCGTATTAGGGGGCGGGGATACGCAGTATTTT.

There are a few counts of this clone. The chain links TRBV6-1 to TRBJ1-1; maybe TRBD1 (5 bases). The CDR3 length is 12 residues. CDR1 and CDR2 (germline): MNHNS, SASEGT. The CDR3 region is CAGGTPNTEAFF. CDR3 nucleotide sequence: TGTGCGGGAGGGACGCCGAACACTGAAGCTTTCTTT.

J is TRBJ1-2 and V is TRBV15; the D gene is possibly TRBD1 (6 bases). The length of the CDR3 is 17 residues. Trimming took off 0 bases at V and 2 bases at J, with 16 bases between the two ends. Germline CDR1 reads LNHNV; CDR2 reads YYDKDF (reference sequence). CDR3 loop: CATSRDGGGGGNYGYTF. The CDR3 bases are TGTGCCACCAGCAGAGATGGAGGTGGCGGGGGCAACTATGGCTACACCTTC.

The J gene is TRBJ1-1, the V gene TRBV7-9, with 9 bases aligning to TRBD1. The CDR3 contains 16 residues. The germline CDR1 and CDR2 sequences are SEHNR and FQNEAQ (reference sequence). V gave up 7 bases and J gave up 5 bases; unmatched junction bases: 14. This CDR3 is CASKQGAATPETEAFF. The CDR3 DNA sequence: TGTGCCAGCAAACAGGGGGCCGCTACCCCGGAGACTGAAGCTTTCTTT.

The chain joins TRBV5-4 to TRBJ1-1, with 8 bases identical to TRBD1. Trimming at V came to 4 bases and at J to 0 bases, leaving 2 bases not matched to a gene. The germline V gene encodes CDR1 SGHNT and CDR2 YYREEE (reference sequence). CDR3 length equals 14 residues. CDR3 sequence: CASSRQGMNTEAFF. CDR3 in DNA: TGTGCCAGCAGCCGACAGGGGATGAACACTGAAGCTTTCTTT.

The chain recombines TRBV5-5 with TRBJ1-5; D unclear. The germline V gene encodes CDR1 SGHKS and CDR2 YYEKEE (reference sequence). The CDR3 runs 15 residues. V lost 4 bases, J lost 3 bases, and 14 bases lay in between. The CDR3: CASSLVGEVNQPQHF. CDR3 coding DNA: TGTGCCAGCAGCCTTGTTGGGGAGGTCAATCAGCCCCAGCATTTT.

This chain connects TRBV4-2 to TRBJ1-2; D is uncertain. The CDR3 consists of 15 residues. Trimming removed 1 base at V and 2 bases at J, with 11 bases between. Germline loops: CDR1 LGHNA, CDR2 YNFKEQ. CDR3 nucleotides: TGTGCCAGCAGCCAAGCCCTGCAGGCCAACTATGGCTACACCTTC. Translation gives CASSQALQANYGYTF.

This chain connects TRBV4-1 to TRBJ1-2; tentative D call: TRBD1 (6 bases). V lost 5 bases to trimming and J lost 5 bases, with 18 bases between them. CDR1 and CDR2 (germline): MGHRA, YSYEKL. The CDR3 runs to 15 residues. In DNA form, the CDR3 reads TGCGCCAGCAGCTCGGAAGGGGACACCCTTTATGGCTACACCTTC. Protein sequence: CASSSEGDTLYGYTF.

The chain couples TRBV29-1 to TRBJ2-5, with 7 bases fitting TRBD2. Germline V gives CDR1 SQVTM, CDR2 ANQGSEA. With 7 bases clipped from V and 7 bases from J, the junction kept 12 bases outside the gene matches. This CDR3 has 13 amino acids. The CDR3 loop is CSADASGAGTQYF. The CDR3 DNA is TGCAGCGCGGACGCAAGCGGGGCCGGGACCCAGTACTTC.

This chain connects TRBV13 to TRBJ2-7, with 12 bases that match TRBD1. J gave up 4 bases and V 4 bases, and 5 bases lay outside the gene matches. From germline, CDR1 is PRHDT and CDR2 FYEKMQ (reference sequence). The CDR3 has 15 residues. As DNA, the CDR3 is TGTGCCAGCAGCTCACGGGACAGGGGGCCGTACGAGCAGTACTTC. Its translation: CASSSRDRGPYEQYF. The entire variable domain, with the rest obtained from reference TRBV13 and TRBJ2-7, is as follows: AAGVIQSPRHLIKEKRETATLKCYPIPRHDTVYWYQQGPGQDPQFLISFYEKMQSDKGSIPDRFSAQQFSDYHSELNMSSLELGDSALYFCASSSRDRGPYEQYFGPGTRLTVT.

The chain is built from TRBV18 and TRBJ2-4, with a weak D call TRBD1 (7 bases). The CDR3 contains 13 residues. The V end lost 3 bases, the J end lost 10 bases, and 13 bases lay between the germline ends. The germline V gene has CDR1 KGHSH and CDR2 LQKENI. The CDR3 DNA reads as TGTGCCAGCTCACCCGGACAGGAGGGAATTCAGTACTTC. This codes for CASSPGQEGIQYF.